This passage covers 29 T cell receptor beta chains from one sample sequenced in a study of blood T cell repertoires in COVID-19. Sequenced by immunoSEQ multiplex PCR; TCRdb stores in-frame clones only, minus some. The sample gives roughly 11,000 clones, 85% to 90% of which show up once; approximately 5.6% is in the top ten. The sample consisted of peripheral blood. These receptors all stem from a human donor in a cohort sampled during active COVID-19.

V and J are TRBV28 and TRBJ2-1; 7 bases agree with TRBD2. This CDR3 has 16 amino acids. The germline V gene has CDR1 MDHEN and CDR2 SYDVKM. Trimming cost V 6 bases and J 0 bases; bases outside gene matches: 8. CDR3 sequence reads: CASSRLSSGSYNEQFF. The CDR3 nucleotides are TGTGCCAGCAGCCGGTTATCTAGCGGCTCCTACAATGAGCAGTTCTTC.

V is TRBV5-6 and J is TRBJ2-1; TRBD2 might be the D (6 bases). Germline V lookup: CDR1 SGHDT, CDR2 YYEEEE. The CDR3 is 15 amino acids. The V end lost 1 base, the J end lost 5 bases, and 13 bases lay between the germline ends. For the CDR3, the DNA is TGTGCCAGCAGCTTGTCCGGGAGAACCCACAATGAGCAGTTCTTC. Its translation is CASSLSGRTHNEQFF.

This chain joins TRBV7-2 and TRBJ2-1; 14 bases map to TRBD2. Losses at the gene ends were 5 bases for V and 9 bases for J; bases not matched to a gene: 6. CDR1 is SGHTA and CDR2 is FQGNSA in the germline V gene. CDR3 length: 15 amino acids. CDR3 amino acids: CASSPGTSGGGEQFF. The CDR3 DNA reads as TGTGCCAGCAGCCCCGGGACTAGCGGGGGCGGTGAGCAGTTCTTC.

The CDR3 sequence: CASSIRSGAPNSPLHF. The CDR3 DNA sequence: TGTGCCAGTAGTATTCGGTCAGGGGCCCCTAATTCACCCCTCCACTTT. V gene TRBV19 combines with J gene TRBJ1-6; D perhaps matches TRBD1 (6 bases). This CDR3 contains 16 residues. Between the trimmed V and J ends, which lost 3 bases and 6 bases, there was a span of 15 bases. Germline V lookup: CDR1 LNHDA, CDR2 SQIVND (reference sequence).

The genes are TRBV4-2 and TRBJ2-7; TRBD2 agrees at 8 bases. The CDR3 totals 16 residues. Per germline, CDR1 LGHNA and CDR2 YNFKEQ. Trimming cost V 1 base and J 6 bases; bases outside gene matches: 11. As DNA, the CDR3 is TGTGCCAGCAGCCAAGCGGGGGTAGCGGGGACCCCCGAGCAGTACTTC. This sequence encodes CASSQAGVAGTPEQYF.

V and J are TRBV5-1 and TRBJ2-5; 7 bases are shared with TRBD1. This CDR3 has 14 residues. CDR1 is SGHRS, CDR2 YFSETQ, per germline. Trimming at V came to 5 bases and at J to 5 bases, leaving 9 bases not matched to a gene. CDR3 sequence (DNA): TGCGCCAGCAGGGAACAGGGGATAATGGAGACCCAGTACTTC. This translates into CASREQGIMETQYF.

The V gene is TRBV2, the J gene TRBJ2-7; D unclear. This CDR3 is 14 amino acids long. Looked up from germline, CDR1 is SNHLY and CDR2 is FYNNEI. Trimming pared 4 bases from V and 4 bases from J, leaving 14 bases between. This CDR3 is CASSVSFTKYEQYF. The CDR3 DNA is TGTGCCAGCAGTGTATCCTTCACAAAATACGAGCAGTACTTC.

The V and J genes are TRBV18 and TRBJ2-1; no definite D call. From germline, CDR1 is KGHSH and CDR2 LQKENI. The CDR3 covers 12 residues. Trimming removed 3 bases at V and 7 bases at J, with 7 bases between. Here the CDR3 reads CASSPKQNEQFF. The CDR3 nucleotides are TGTGCCAGCTCACCTAAACAGAATGAGCAGTTCTTC.

This clone was seen only once. The genes are TRBV9 and TRBJ2-1, with 7 bases aligning to TRBD2. V dropped 4 bases and J dropped 4; count of bases not matched to a gene: 14. This CDR3 contains 17 residues. In germline, CDR1 is SGDLS, CDR2 YYNGEE. The CDR3 region has the DNA TGTGCCAGCAGCTCTAGGGGTATAGCGGGTTCTTACAATGAGCAGTTCTTC. Translating it yields CASSSRGIAGSYNEQFF.

This clone has only one observation. The V and J genes are TRBV10-3 and TRBJ2-1; 7 bases map to TRBD2. Trimming at V came to 4 bases and at J to 3 bases, leaving 3 bases not matched to a gene. The CDR3 has 14 residues. In germline, CDR1 is ENHRY, CDR2 SYGVKD. The CDR3 coding sequence is TGTGCCATCAGTGGGGGGGGTAACTACAATGAGCAGTTCTTC. Translating it yields CAISGGGNYNEQFF.

The chain employs TRBV2 and TRBJ1-6; the match to TRBD1 covers 8 bases. Germline CDR1 SNHLY, CDR2 FYNNEI. The CDR3 sequence is 15 residues long. The V gene end was trimmed by 1 base and the J gene end by 6 bases; junction bases not matched to a gene: 2. The CDR3 reads CASSEGTGINSPLHF. CDR3 DNA: TGTGCCAGCAGTGAAGGGACAGGGATTAATTCACCCCTCCACTTT.

This clone was seen just once. The CDR3 DNA follows: TGTGCCAGCTCACCTGTGACTAGCGATCTTGCGAATGAGCAGTTCTTC. Protein sequence: CASSPVTSDLANEQFF. The chain recombines TRBV18 with TRBJ2-1; TRBD2 matches 8 bases. V was pared by 3 bases and J by 7 bases, with 11 bases of the junction left unmatched. The CDR3 loop spans 16 amino acids. Germline CDR1 KGHSH, CDR2 LQKENI.

The gene calls are TRBV28 and TRBJ1-3; D may be TRBD1 (5 bases). Germline assignment: CDR1 MDHEN and CDR2 SYDVKM. This CDR3 comprises 16 residues. Trimming removed 7 bases at V and 0 bases at J, with 16 bases between. For the CDR3, the DNA is TGTGCCAGCATCCCCGGGGGTACGACCTCTGGAAACACCATATATTTT. Residues: CASIPGGTTSGNTIYF.

J is TRBJ2-2 and V is TRBV10-3; 8 bases map to TRBD2. The CDR3 loop spans 16 amino acids. V gave up 7 bases and J gave up 4 bases; unmatched junction bases: 11. From germline, CDR1 is ENHRY and CDR2 SYGVKD. CDR3 coding DNA: TGTGCCATCATGAGTAGCGGGACGATGGGCACCGGGGAGCTGTTTTTT. Translation gives CAIMSSGTMGTGELFF.

The chain links TRBV14 to TRBJ2-5; a possible D gene is TRBD2 (6 bases). The V end lost 0 bases, the J end lost 8 bases, and 22 bases lay between the germline ends. The CDR3 covers 17 residues. The germline CDR1 and CDR2 sequences are SGHDN and FVKESK. CDR3 protein: CASSQDHALRGVETQYF. The CDR3 DNA follows: TGTGCCAGCAGCCAAGATCATGCACTACGCGGGGTGGAAACCCAGTACTTC.

J is TRBJ2-2 and V is TRBV27; D unresolved. CDR1 MNHEY and CDR2 SMNVEV come from the germline V gene (reference sequence). This CDR3 contains 14 residues. Trimming removed 3 bases at V and 5 bases at J, with 10 bases between. CDR3: CASSFFPGTGELFF. The CDR3 DNA reads as TGTGCCAGCAGTTTCTTCCCAGGAACCGGGGAGCTGTTTTTT.

V usage is TRBV5-1 and J usage is TRBJ2-3; D perhaps matches TRBD1 (5 bases). There are 16 residues in the CDR3. V was shortened by 4 bases and J by 5 bases, with 20 bases between the two germline ends. Germline values: CDR1 SGHRS, CDR2 YFSETQ. The CDR3 region has the DNA TGCGCCAGCAGCCCCCACGACAGCCTGGTTGGAGATACGCAGTATTTT. It yields the protein CASSPHDSLVGDTQYF. The whole variable domain, remainder taken from reference TRBV5-1 and TRBJ2-3, is KAGVTQTPRYLIKTRGQQVTLSCSPISGHRSVSWYQQTPGQGLQFLFEYFSETQRNKGNFPGRFSGRQFSNSRSEMNVSTLELGDSALYLCASSPHDSLVGDTQYFGPGTRLTVL.

This rearrangement joins TRBV6-5 to TRBJ1-5; a weak D match, TRBD1 (6 bases). Trimming took off 7 bases at V and 3 bases at J, with 16 bases between the two ends. Germline-derived CDR1 and CDR2 are MNHEY and SVGAGI. The CDR3 has 15 amino acids. The CDR3 nucleotides are TGTGCCAGCAACCCTGTAGGGGGACCCAATCAGCCCCAGCATTTT. This encodes CASNPVGGPNQPQHF.

The genes are TRBV15 and TRBJ2-1; D not certain. The V and J ends lost 0 bases and 6 bases respectively, with 15 bases between them. Per germline, CDR1 LNHNV and CDR2 YYDKDF (reference sequence). CDR3 length equals 16 residues. The CDR3 nucleotides read TGTGCCACCAGCAGAGATGGTAGGAGTATATCCAATGAGCAGTTCTTC. Residues: CATSRDGRSISNEQFF. Based on the CDR3 plus reference TRBV15 and TRBJ2-1, the full variable domain is DAMVIQNPRYQVTQFGKPVTLSCSQTLNHNVMYWYQQKSSQAPKLLFHYYDKDFNNEADTPDNFQSRRPNTSFCFLDIRSPGLGDTAMYLCATSRDGRSISNEQFFGPGTRLTVL.

The genes are TRBV18 and TRBJ2-3; 7 nucleotides align to TRBD1. The CDR3 sequence is 16 residues long. Trimming removed 6 bases from V and 5 bases from J; junction bases left unmatched: 14. Germline CDR1 reads KGHSH; CDR2 reads LQKENI. CDR3 amino acids: CASSPGQRQGEDTQYF. For the CDR3, the DNA is TGTGCCAGCTCTCCGGGACAGAGGCAGGGGGAAGATACGCAGTATTTT.

The chain recombines TRBV5-1 with TRBJ1-1; TRBD1 matches 7 bases. V gave up 0 bases and J gave up 8 bases; unmatched junction bases: 4. From germline, CDR1 is SGHRS and CDR2 YFSETQ. The CDR3 runs to 13 residues. CDR3 sequence reads: CASSLVHRGEAFF. The CDR3 nucleotides are TGCGCCAGCAGCTTGGTCCACAGGGGCGAAGCTTTCTTT. Variable domain in full (rest from reference TRBV5-1 and TRBJ1-1): KAGVTQTPRYLIKTRGQQVTLSCSPISGHRSVSWYQQTPGQGLQFLFEYFSETQRNKGNFPGRFSGRQFSNSRSEMNVSTLELGDSALYLCASSLVHRGEAFFGQGTRLTVV.

V usage is TRBV2 and J usage is TRBJ2-7, with TRBD1 matching 8 bases. The V gene's germline CDR1 is SNHLY and CDR2 FYNNEI. This CDR3 is built from 14 residues. V was pared by 2 bases and J by 6 bases, with 6 bases of the junction left unmatched. CDR3: CASSELRGRFEQYF. As DNA, the CDR3 is TGTGCCAGCAGTGAACTCAGGGGGCGGTTCGAGCAGTACTTC.

The chain combines TRBV19 with TRBJ1-6, with D possibly matching TRBD1 (6 bases). The CDR3 is made up of 14 amino acids. Germline lookup yields CDR1 LNHDA and CDR2 SQIVND (reference sequence). Trimming cost V 6 bases and J 6 bases, with 12 bases left between them. CDR3 in amino acids: CASRIEGVNSPLHF. In DNA form, the CDR3 reads TGTGCCAGTAGGATCGAGGGGGTTAATTCACCCCTCCACTTT.

The CDR3 spells CASSLGAGEQYF. CDR3 nucleotides: TGTGCCAGCAGCTTAGGGGCGGGCGAGCAGTACTTC. V and J are TRBV11-2 and TRBJ2-7; tentative D call: TRBD2 (5 bases). Per germline, CDR1 SGHAT and CDR2 FQNNGV. The CDR3 loop spans 12 amino acids. V gave up 1 base and J gave up 6 bases, with 7 bases separating them.

The chain carries TRBV7-2 and TRBJ2-7, with D perhaps matching TRBD2 (5 bases). V shed 5 bases and J shed 1 base, with 12 bases lying between them. Germline loops: CDR1 SGHTA, CDR2 FQGNSA. The CDR3 is 14 amino acids. CDR3 in amino acids: CASSRGRGSYEQYF. The CDR3 DNA follows: TGTGCCAGCAGCAGAGGACGGGGTTCCTACGAGCAGTACTTC.

V usage is TRBV29-1 and J usage is TRBJ1-1; D is undetermined. The CDR3 contains 12 residues. V was cut by 4 bases and J by 3 bases, with 9 bases left in between. Looked up from germline, CDR1 is SQVTM and CDR2 is ANQGSEA. This CDR3 reads CSVVGADTEAFF. CDR3 bases: TGCAGCGTTGTTGGTGCGGACACTGAAGCTTTCTTT.

This chain links TRBV3-1 (or the pseudogene TRBV3-2) with TRBJ1-1, with D unresolved. The length of the CDR3 is 14 residues. V was trimmed by 2 bases and J by 7 bases, leaving 14 bases between them. The germline gives CDR1 LGHDT, CDR2 YNNKEL (reference sequence). This CDR3 reads CASSQSETQSEAFF. For the CDR3, the DNA is TGTGCCAGCAGCCAATCAGAGACTCAAAGTGAAGCTTTCTTT.

This clone was detected once. The rearrangement joins TRBV4-1 to TRBJ1-1, with TRBD1 matching over 7 bases. This CDR3 is built from 15 residues. CDR1 is MGHRA and CDR2 is YSYEKL in the germline V gene. V shed 0 bases, J shed 7 bases, and the junction held 8 bases outside the gene matches. The CDR3 DNA sequence: TGCGCCAGCAGCCAAGACAGGGGGGTTGGTGGTGAAGCTTTCTTT. Its translation: CASSQDRGVGGEAFF.

This chain joins TRBV28 and TRBJ1-1, with 7 bases lining up with TRBD1. This CDR3 region has 12 residues. In germline, CDR1 is MDHEN, CDR2 SYDVKM. V lost 5 bases, J lost 7 bases, and 4 bases stayed unmatched. The CDR3 loop is CASSIAGGEAFF. The CDR3 DNA follows: TGTGCCAGCAGTATCGCAGGGGGTGAAGCTTTCTTT.